These 25 T cell receptor beta chains were all obtained from the same sample, sequenced in a study of blood T cell repertoires in COVID-19 (dated by TCRdb to 2020 to 2022). Library creation used the immunoSEQ multiplex PCR assay. The source is immuneACCESS, and TCRdb retained only in-frame sequences with V and J called. Part of the clones is not carried over; for the studies checked, unresolved V genes explain less than half of this, and the remainder is unexplained. The sample table holds about 130,000 clones, of which around 88% were seen once. The top ten constitute roughly 4.3% of the sample. Sample: peripheral blood. These TCRs come from a man in his fifties or sixties with COVID-19, enrolled during active disease.

The gene calls are TRBV27 and TRBJ1-2; D not resolved. Trimming pared 4 bases from V and 2 bases from J, leaving 8 bases between. Germline CDR1 is MNHEY and CDR2 is SMNVEV (reference sequence). This CDR3 comprises 13 residues. CDR3: CASSSVSNYGYTF. DNA for the CDR3: TGTGCCAGCAGTTCAGTGTCCAACTATGGCTACACCTTC.

The chain combines TRBV7-3 with TRBJ2-3; D is ambiguous. The CDR3 is made up of 13 amino acids. The ends were cut back, 5 bases at V and 7 bases at J, with 13 bases in the middle. Per germline, CDR1 SGHTA and CDR2 FQGTGA. The CDR3 DNA follows: TGTGCCAGCAGCCCTTACAACACGAATACGCAGTATTTT. Protein: CASSPYNTNTQYF.

The CDR3: CASSSSSGNEQYF. CDR3 sequence (DNA): TGCGCCAGCAGCTCCAGTTCGGGTAACGAGCAGTACTTC. The rearrangement uses TRBV5-1 and TRBJ2-7; D not certain. This CDR3 has 13 residues. V lost 3 bases, J lost 5 bases, and 12 bases lay in between. Germline lookup yields CDR1 SGHRS and CDR2 YFSETQ.

This chain connects TRBV11-2 to TRBJ1-3; TRBD1 matches at 7 bases. Germline CDR1 SGHAT, CDR2 FQNNGV. There are 14 residues in the CDR3. The V segment lost 6 bases and the J segment 4 bases; nucleotides outside the gene matches: 6. CDR3 amino acids: CASSPGTAGNTIYF. The DNA of the CDR3 is TGTGCCAGCAGTCCGGGGACAGCAGGAAACACCATATATTTT.

The chain recombines TRBV27 with TRBJ1-5; possibly TRBD1 for D (5 bases). V was trimmed by 6 bases and J by 4 bases, leaving 10 bases between them. The CDR3 spans 13 residues. In germline, CDR1 is MNHEY, CDR2 SMNVEV (reference sequence). The CDR3 spells CASSPTENQPQHF. CDR3 bases: TGTGCCAGCAGCCCGACAGAAAATCAGCCCCAGCATTTT.

The gene calls are TRBV20-1 and TRBJ2-1, with D hard to call. Germline lookup yields CDR1 DFQATT and CDR2 SNEGSKA (reference sequence). The CDR3 is 14 amino acids. V was cut by 3 bases and J by 0 bases, with 9 bases left in between. The CDR3 region has the DNA TGCAGTGCTAGTACCCCGAGCTCCTACAATGAGCAGTTCTTC. This gives the protein CSASTPSSYNEQFF.

This chain links TRBV4-1 with TRBJ1-2, with D perhaps TRBD1 (5 bases). Germline lookup yields CDR1 MGHRA and CDR2 YSYEKL. Trimming shortened V by 1 base and J by 7 bases, and 16 bases separated the two germline ends. The CDR3 runs to 15 residues. The CDR3 DNA reads as TGCGCCAGCAGCCAAGTCAGGGATAGGATCGGTGGCTACACCTTC. Its protein product is CASSQVRDRIGGYTF.

On this clone: This same CDR3 is encoded by further DNA sequences in the sample. The chain employs TRBV5-4 and TRBJ1-1; 7 bases map to TRBD1. In germline, CDR1 is SGHNT, CDR2 YYREEE (reference sequence). This CDR3 is built from 14 residues. Trimming removed 0 bases from V and 5 bases from J; junction bases left unmatched: 4. CDR3 amino acids: CASSLGQGGTEAFF. Here the CDR3 DNA reads TGTGCCAGCAGCTTGGGACAGGGCGGGACTGAAGCTTTCTTT.

CDR3 nucleotides: TGTGCCAGCAGCTTGGAGTCACAGCTCCTCTATGGCTACACCTTC. Translating it yields CASSLESQLLYGYTF. The rearrangement uses TRBV5-4 and TRBJ1-2; the D is unclear. This CDR3 is built from 15 residues. Deletions cut 0 bases from V and 4 bases from J, with 13 bases between. Per the germline V gene, CDR1 is SGHNT and CDR2 is YYREEE (reference sequence).

V is TRBV19 and J is TRBJ1-5; maybe TRBD1 (6 bases). Trimming removed 10 bases at V and 2 bases at J, with 15 bases between. The CDR3 covers 14 residues. Germline CDR1 reads LNHDA; CDR2 reads SQIVND (reference sequence). The CDR3 reads CATGQTRGNQPQHF. The DNA for the CDR3 is TGTGCCACAGGACAGACAAGGGGCAATCAGCCCCAGCATTTT.

This clone has just one count. The V call is TRBV3-1 (or the pseudogene TRBV3-2), the J call TRBJ1-5, with TRBD1 identical over 9 bases. This CDR3 contains 12 residues. Germline loops: CDR1 LGHDT, CDR2 YNNKEL (reference sequence). With 1 base clipped from V and 13 bases from J, the junction kept 2 bases outside the gene matches. CDR3 DNA: TGTGCCAGCAGCCAAGGGACAGGGGTGCAGCATTTT. This translates into CASSQGTGVQHF.

The J gene is TRBJ2-2, the V gene TRBV30, with a weak D call TRBD1 (6 bases). The V gene lost 0 bases and the J gene lost 4 bases, with 12 bases spanning the gap. The CDR3 consists of 15 residues. Germline V gene sequence: CDR1 GTSNPN, CDR2 SVGIG (reference sequence). The CDR3 is CAWSVLGGPTGELFF. The CDR3 DNA sequence: TGTGCCTGGAGTGTCTTAGGGGGTCCCACCGGGGAGCTGTTTTTT. Full variable domain (remainder filled in from reference TRBV30 and TRBJ2-2): SQTIHQWPATLVQPVGSPLSLECTVEGTSNPNLYWYRQAAGRGLQLLFYSVGIGQISSEVPQNLSASRPQDRQFILSSKKLLLSDSGFYLCAWSVLGGPTGELFFGEGSRLTVL.

The chain is built from TRBV20-1 and TRBJ2-3; D is undetermined. There are 13 residues in the CDR3. The V and J ends lost 3 bases and 5 bases respectively, with 12 bases between them. Germline assignment: CDR1 DFQATT and CDR2 SNEGSKA (reference sequence). The DNA for the CDR3 is TGCAGTGCTAGTGGCCCCACTCAAGATACGCAGTATTTT. It is translated as CSASGPTQDTQYF.

V gene TRBV12-3 or TRBV12-4 combines with J gene TRBJ2-7; TRBD2 matches 7 bases. The CDR3 has 13 residues. The V gene end was trimmed by 1 base and the J gene end by 4 bases; junction bases not matched to a gene: 1. This CDR3 reads CASSLVRGYEQYF. CDR3 nucleotides: TGTGCCAGCAGTTTAGTGCGGGGGTACGAGCAGTACTTC.

The V call is TRBV7-3, the J call TRBJ2-5, with 9 bases that match TRBD2. Per germline, CDR1 SGHTA and CDR2 FQGTGA. This CDR3 region has 15 residues. The V gene end was trimmed by 3 bases and the J gene end by 5 bases; junction bases not matched to a gene: 7. The CDR3 here is CASSLSGGSQETQYF. CDR3 sequence (DNA): TGTGCCAGCAGCTTGAGCGGGGGGTCGCAGGAGACCCAGTACTTC.

This chain uses TRBV5-1 with TRBJ1-2; a weak D match, TRBD1 (5 bases). CDR3 size: 13 residues. V was shortened by 0 bases and J by 3 bases, with 6 bases between the two germline ends. Per germline, CDR1 SGHRS and CDR2 YFSETQ. Written as DNA, the CDR3 is TGCGCCAGCAGCTTGGACAGGTACTATGGCTACACCTTC. Translated, it gives CASSLDRYYGYTF.

The DNA for the CDR3 is TGCGCCAGCAGCCTTACCTCGACAGGCCCCTCCTACGAGCAGTACTTC. Translation gives CASSLTSTGPSYEQYF. The V call is TRBV4-3, the J call TRBJ2-7; tentatively, D is TRBD1 (6 bases). The germline gives CDR1 LGHNA, CDR2 YSLEER. Trimming shortened V by 4 bases and J by 0 bases, and 16 bases separated the two germline ends. The CDR3 is 16 residues long.

The genes are TRBV2 and TRBJ1-6, with D unclear. Germline-derived CDR1 and CDR2 are SNHLY and FYNNEI. The CDR3 has 11 residues. Trimming took off 4 bases at V and 9 bases at J, with 4 bases between the two ends. DNA for the CDR3: TGTGCCAGCAGTGCCGGTTCACCCCTCCACTTT. Protein sequence: CASSAGSPLHF.

V usage is TRBV6-2 or TRBV6-3 and J usage is TRBJ1-2; D might be TRBD1 (5 bases). The CDR3 sequence is 16 residues long. V dropped 0 bases and J dropped 6 bases, with 17 bases sitting between them. Germline CDR1 and CDR2: MNHEY and SVGEGT. The CDR3 nucleotides are TGTGCCAGCAGTTACTCGAAAGGCCAGGGTGATCATGGCTACACCTTC. Protein product: CASSYSKGQGDHGYTF.

The chain combines TRBV28 with TRBJ1-6; 11 bases map to TRBD1. Unmatched junction bases numbered 4, after V lost 6 bases and J lost 3 bases. The CDR3 sequence is 16 residues long. Germline V gene lookup returns CDR1 MDHEN and CDR2 SYDVKM. Here the CDR3 reads CASRGQGANYNSPLHF. The CDR3 region has the DNA TGTGCCAGCAGAGGACAGGGGGCAAACTATAATTCACCCCTCCACTTT.

V is TRBV2 and J is TRBJ2-2; 10 bases line up with TRBD1. CDR3 length equals 14 residues. The germline V gene encodes CDR1 SNHLY and CDR2 FYNNEI. V lost 4 bases and J lost 7; bases outside the gene matches: 3. Here the CDR3 reads CASSGQGADGELFF. The CDR3 nucleotides read TGTGCCAGCAGTGGACAGGGGGCGGACGGGGAGCTGTTTTTT.

The rearrangement joins TRBV9 to TRBJ1-2, with D perhaps TRBD1 (6 bases). V was pared by 6 bases and J by 2 bases, with 17 bases between. CDR1 and CDR2 from the germline V gene are SGDLS and YYNGEE. This CDR3 has 15 residues. The CDR3 reads CASTKSQGLNYGYTF. The CDR3 region has the DNA TGTGCCAGCACCAAGAGCCAGGGGTTAAACTATGGCTACACCTTC.

The chain combines TRBV5-1 with TRBJ2-5; D is unresolved. V was shortened by 5 bases and J by 2 bases, with 16 bases between the two germline ends. This CDR3 spans 15 amino acids. Looked up from germline, CDR1 is SGHRS and CDR2 is YFSETQ. CDR3 bases: TGCGCCAGCAGAGATACAGTGGGTACACAAGAGACCCAGTACTTC. Translation: CASRDTVGTQETQYF.

The chain has TRBV12-3 or TRBV12-4 and TRBJ2-4; TRBD1 is a possible D gene (5 bases). The CDR3 is made up of 13 amino acids. V lost 6 bases and J 6 bases, leaving 12 bases between the germline ends. The CDR3 loop reads CASRPSQGNIQYF. The CDR3 region has the DNA TGTGCCAGCAGACCCTCCCAGGGAAACATTCAGTACTTC.

The chain combines TRBV19 with TRBJ2-2, with 8 bases lining up with TRBD1. V shed 5 bases, J shed 4 bases, and the junction held 9 bases outside the gene matches. The CDR3 has 16 amino acids. Per the germline V gene, CDR1 is LNHDA and CDR2 is SQIVND (reference sequence). Written as DNA, the CDR3 is TGTGCCAGTAGTTACACCCAGGGGGCGGTCACCGGGGAGCTGTTTTTT. This sequence encodes CASSYTQGAVTGELFF.